The 24 T cell receptor beta chains reported below all come from one sample, sequenced in a study of blood T cell repertoires in COVID-19. Sequenced by immunoSEQ multiplex PCR; TCRdb stores in-frame clones only, minus some. The table shows 95,000 or so clones, with about 80% occurring only once. The specimen was peripheral blood. Receptors originate from a human donor in a cohort sampled during active COVID-19.

The chain couples TRBV18 to TRBJ1-5; a weak D match, TRBD1 (6 bases). CDR1 is KGHSH and CDR2 is LQKENI in the germline V gene. V was shortened by 8 bases and J by 0 bases, with 11 bases between the two germline ends. CDR3 length: 14 amino acids. This CDR3 reads CASRDTNSNQPQHF. The CDR3 DNA follows: TGTGCCAGCCGGGACACTAATAGCAATCAGCCCCAGCATTTT.

V gene TRBV10-3 combines with J gene TRBJ2-7; 7 nucleotides match TRBD2. The CDR3 is 13 amino acids. V lost 4 bases, J lost 3 bases, and 3 bases stayed unmatched. Per germline, CDR1 ENHRY and CDR2 SYGVKD. DNA of the CDR3: TGTGCCATCAGTGTACGGGAGGACTACGAGCAGTACTTC. This codes for CAISVREDYEQYF.

V and J are TRBV28 and TRBJ2-5; the match to TRBD1 covers 12 bases. CDR1 is MDHEN and CDR2 is SYDVKM in the germline V gene. The CDR3 runs to 15 residues. Unmatched junction bases numbered 3, after V lost 2 bases and J lost 5 bases. The CDR3 sequence: CASSLGTGGSETQYF. The CDR3 DNA is TGTGCCAGCAGTTTAGGGACAGGGGGCTCGGAGACCCAGTACTTC.

Note on this clone: The sample holds other DNA sequences that translate to the same CDR3. The chain joins TRBV27 to TRBJ1-1; possible D gene TRBD1, 5 bases. Trimming pared 4 bases from V and 1 base from J, leaving 7 bases between. The CDR3 length is 13 residues. Germline values: CDR1 MNHEY, CDR2 SMNVEV (reference sequence). CDR3 in DNA: TGTGCCAGCAGTTCGACAGCGAACACTGAAGCTTTCTTT. It yields the protein CASSSTANTEAFF.

The V and J genes are TRBV9 and TRBJ2-7; TRBD2 agrees at 12 bases. CDR3 size: 16 residues. The trim removed 4 bases at V and 0 bases at J, leaving 5 bases unmatched. Per the germline V gene, CDR1 is SGDLS and CDR2 is YYNGEE. The CDR3 here is CASSLRLAGASYEQYF. The CDR3 nucleotides read TGTGCCAGCAGCCTCCGACTAGCGGGGGCCTCCTACGAGCAGTACTTC.

The chain is built from TRBV27 and TRBJ1-1; 9 bases align to TRBD1. Germline V gene sequence: CDR1 MNHEY, CDR2 SMNVEV (reference sequence). Trimming removed 6 bases from V and 7 bases from J; junction bases left unmatched: 9. The length of the CDR3 is 14 residues. The CDR3 is CASSERGTGLEAFF. The DNA of the CDR3 is TGTGCCAGCAGCGAACGCGGGACAGGGCTTGAAGCTTTCTTT.

The gene calls are TRBV19 and TRBJ1-5, with TRBD1 identical over 9 bases. The J segment lost 1 base and the V segment lost 7 bases, leaving 5 bases of the junction unmatched. The CDR3 has 15 residues. Germline V gene lookup returns CDR1 LNHDA and CDR2 SQIVND (reference sequence). The CDR3 nucleotides read TGTGCCAGTACCCGGACAGGGGAAAGCAATCAGCCCCAGCATTTT. Residues: CASTRTGESNQPQHF.

The gene calls are TRBV11-2 and TRBJ2-1; no reliable D call. The CDR3 is 11 residues long. Looked up from germline, CDR1 is SGHAT and CDR2 is FQNNGV. V shed 3 bases and J shed 9 bases, with 6 bases lying between them. The DNA for the CDR3 is TGTGCCAGCAGCTTGATCGGTGAGCAGTTCTTC. Protein sequence: CASSLIGEQFF.

This chain links TRBV10-3 with TRBJ2-3; D remains ambiguous. The CDR3 is 12 amino acids. V gave up 4 bases and J gave up 5 bases, with 7 bases separating them. The germline V gene encodes CDR1 ENHRY and CDR2 SYGVKD. The CDR3 sequence is CAISVSRDTQYF. The CDR3, as DNA: TGTGCCATCAGTGTTTCCAGAGATACGCAGTATTTT.

The chain employs TRBV18 and TRBJ2-7; 8 bases are shared with TRBD2. This CDR3 spans 18 amino acids. J lost 7 bases, V lost 2 bases, and 19 bases had no gene match. Germline V gene data show CDR1 as KGHSH and CDR2 as LQKENI. The CDR3 protein is CASSPRLAGPSMVREQYF. The CDR3, as DNA: TGTGCCAGCTCACCAAGGCTAGCGGGTCCATCTATGGTGAGAGAGCAGTACTTC.

The J gene is TRBJ1-2, the V gene TRBV4-3; the D is unclear. Per germline, CDR1 LGHNA and CDR2 YSLEER. The CDR3 runs 15 residues. V was shortened by 0 bases and J by 4 bases, with 12 bases between the two germline ends. CDR3 sequence reads: CASSQDRVGSYGYTF. The CDR3 DNA sequence: TGCGCCAGCAGCCAAGATCGGGTAGGGAGCTATGGCTACACCTTC.

This chain joins TRBV12-3 or TRBV12-4 and TRBJ2-2, with 9 bases aligning to TRBD2. This CDR3 has 13 amino acids. J gave up 7 bases and V 7 bases, and 4 bases lay outside the gene matches. The DNA for the CDR3 is TGTGCCAGCATCGAAGCGGGGGGCGGGGAGCTGTTTTTT. Translated, it gives CASIEAGGGELFF.

This clone has a single count. Other DNA sequences in this specimen translate into the identical CDR3. The chain recombines TRBV12-3 or TRBV12-4 with TRBJ1-5; no firm D call. CDR3 length: 13 amino acids. The ends were cut back, 1 base at V and 4 bases at J, with 5 bases in the middle. CDR3 nucleotide sequence: TGTGCCAGCAGTTTAGGTACTAATCAGCCCCAGCATTTT. Translated: CASSLGTNQPQHF.

The gene calls are TRBV19 and TRBJ1-2; tentative D call: TRBD1 (5 bases). The CDR3 is made up of 13 amino acids. Deletions cut 1 base from V and 4 bases from J, with 7 bases between. Germline CDR1 reads LNHDA; CDR2 reads SQIVND (reference sequence). CDR3 sequence (DNA): TGTGCCAGTAGTATAGGGGACTTCTATGGCTACACCTTC. It is translated as CASSIGDFYGYTF.

The chain has TRBV5-1 and TRBJ2-7; D possibly corresponds to TRBD1 (6 bases). Germline V gene lookup returns CDR1 SGHRS and CDR2 YFSETQ. There are 15 residues in the CDR3. Between the trimmed V and J ends, which lost 5 bases and 4 bases, there was a span of 19 bases. In DNA form, the CDR3 reads TGCGCCAGCAGGCCACAGGGCAATTTGGGGTACGAGCAGTACTTC. Its protein is CASRPQGNLGYEQYF.

This rearrangement joins TRBV6-2 or TRBV6-3 to TRBJ2-3, with a weak D call TRBD1 (6 bases). With 2 bases removed from V and 0 bases from J, the gap between germline ends came to 18 bases. CDR1 MNHEY and CDR2 SVGEGT come from the germline V gene. The CDR3 is 18 residues long. CDR3 nucleotide sequence: TGTGCCAGCAGTTACGGTGGCAGGGGATCCGCTAGCACAGATACGCAGTATTTT. Residues: CASSYGGRGSASTDTQYF.

This clone appeared a few times. The chain uses TRBV28 and TRBJ2-7; D possibly corresponds to TRBD1 (6 bases). Per the germline V gene, CDR1 is MDHEN and CDR2 is SYDVKM. V was cut by 1 base and J by 2 bases, with 12 bases left in between. The CDR3 spans 15 residues. Here the CDR3 DNA reads TGTGCCAGCAGTTTATCGAAATGGGGGCCCTACGAGCAGTACTTC. Amino acids: CASSLSKWGPYEQYF.

This clone was observed a single time. This rearrangement joins TRBV6-6 to TRBJ2-2, with D possibly matching TRBD2 (5 bases). The V gene's germline CDR1 is MNHNY and CDR2 SVGAGI (reference sequence). This CDR3 comprises 15 residues. V dropped 2 bases and J dropped 4 bases, with 11 bases sitting between them. The CDR3 DNA is TGTGCCAGCAGTTACAGCCGAGGGAGCACCGGGGAGCTGTTTTTT. Protein: CASSYSRGSTGELFF.

This chain uses TRBV25-1 with TRBJ2-2, with D possibly matching TRBD2 (6 bases). The V and J ends lost 2 bases and 4 bases respectively, with 8 bases between them. This CDR3 is 14 amino acids long. Germline-derived CDR1 and CDR2 are MGHDK and SYGVNS. Here the CDR3 DNA reads TGTGCCAGCAGTGAACTGGGAGGCACCGGGGAGCTGTTTTTT. As protein: CASSELGGTGELFF.

The J gene is TRBJ1-2, the V gene TRBV5-6; TRBD1 matches at 9 bases. Germline loops: CDR1 SGHDT, CDR2 YYEEEE. V lost 0 bases to trimming and J lost 3 bases; unmatched junction nucleotides: 9. The CDR3 consists of 17 residues. CDR3 protein: CASSLGGTGGSYYGYTF. In DNA form, the CDR3 reads TGTGCCAGCAGCTTGGGAGGTACAGGGGGCTCCTACTATGGCTACACCTTC.

The chain's CDR3 is CASSQDLGGTHPSGANVLTF. The CDR3 DNA sequence: TGTGCCAGCAGCCAAGATCTGGGAGGGACCCATCCCTCTGGGGCCAACGTCCTGACTTTC. This sequence joins TRBV4-2 and TRBJ2-6; TRBD2 matches at 7 bases. Trimming at V came to 0 bases and at J to 0 bases, leaving 11 bases not matched to a gene. Germline CDR1 and CDR2: LGHNA and YNFKEQ. This CDR3 is 20 amino acids long.

The rearrangement uses TRBV9 and TRBJ1-1; 8 nucleotides align to TRBD1. Germline CDR1 reads SGDLS; CDR2 reads YYNGEE. V lost 0 bases to trimming and J lost 3 bases; unmatched junction nucleotides: 7. The CDR3 has 16 amino acids. The CDR3 DNA reads as TGTGCCAGCAGCGTAGGTGGACAGGGTCGAGACACTGAAGCTTTCTTT. Protein product: CASSVGGQGRDTEAFF.

This clone was observed once. The chain recombines TRBV19 with TRBJ2-7, with TRBD1 matching over 11 bases. This CDR3 region has 14 residues. The J segment lost 3 bases and the V segment lost 4 bases, leaving 2 bases of the junction unmatched. Germline values: CDR1 LNHDA, CDR2 SQIVND (reference sequence). The DNA of the CDR3 is TGTGCCAGTAGTACGGGACAGGGGGGCTACGAGCAGTACTTC. Translating it yields CASSTGQGGYEQYF.

CDR3 bases: TGCGCCAGCAGCTTGGCACAGGGTAACAATGAGCAGTTCTTC. This codes for CASSLAQGNNEQFF. V gene TRBV5-1 combines with J gene TRBJ2-1, with D perhaps matching TRBD1 (6 bases). From germline, CDR1 is SGHRS and CDR2 YFSETQ. Trimming took off 0 bases at V and 5 bases at J, with 9 bases between the two ends. The CDR3 length is 14 residues.